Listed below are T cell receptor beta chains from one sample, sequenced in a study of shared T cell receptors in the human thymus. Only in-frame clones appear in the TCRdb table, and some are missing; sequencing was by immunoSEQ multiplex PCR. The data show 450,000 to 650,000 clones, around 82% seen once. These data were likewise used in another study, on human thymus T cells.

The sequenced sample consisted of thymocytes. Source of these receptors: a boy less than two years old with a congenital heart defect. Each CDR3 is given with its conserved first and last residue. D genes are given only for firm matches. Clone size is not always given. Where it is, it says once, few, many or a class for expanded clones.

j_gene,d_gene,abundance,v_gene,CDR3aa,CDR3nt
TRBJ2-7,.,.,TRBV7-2,CASSLVRGGYEQYF,TGTGCCAGCAGCTTAGTGCGGGGTGGATACGAGCAGTACTTC
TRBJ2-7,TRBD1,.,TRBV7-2,CASSPGQGIEDEQYF,TGTGCCAGCAGCCCGGGACAGGGGATTGAGGACGAGCAGTACTTC
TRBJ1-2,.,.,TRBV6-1,CASSEGRRGSYGYTF,TGTGCCAGCAGTGAAGGGAGAAGGGGATCCTATGGCTACACCTTC
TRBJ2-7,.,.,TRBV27,CASSVRQDSYEQYF,TGTGCCAGCAGTGTTCGACAAGACTCCTACGAGCAGTACTTC
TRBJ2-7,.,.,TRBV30,CAWRELTDRAYEQYF,TGTGCCTGGAGGGAGTTGACAGATAGGGCCTACGAGCAGTACTTC
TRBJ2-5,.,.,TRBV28,CANLGGWETQYF,TGTGCTAATTTGGGGGGATGGGAGACCCAGTACTTC
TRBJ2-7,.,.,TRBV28,CASTFRGPHEQYF,TGTGCCAGCACCTTCAGGGGTCCCCACGAGCAGTACTTC
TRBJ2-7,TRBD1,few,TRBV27,CASSTRGTGLSYEQYF,TGTGCCAGCAGTACCCGAGGGACAGGCCTCTCCTACGAGCAGTACTTC
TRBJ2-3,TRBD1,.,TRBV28,CASTRGIDRTGIADTQYF,TGTGCCAGCACTCGCGGGATCGACAGGACAGGGATAGCAGATACGCAGTATTTT
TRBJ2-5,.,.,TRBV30,CAWSPQLAQETQYF,TGTGCCTGGAGTCCCCAACTAGCCCAAGAGACCCAGTACTTC
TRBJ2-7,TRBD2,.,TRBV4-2,CASSQDVSVLADDLGSYEQYF,TGTGCCAGCAGCCAAGATGTATCCGTCCTAGCGGACGACCTGGGCTCCTACGAGCAGTACTTC